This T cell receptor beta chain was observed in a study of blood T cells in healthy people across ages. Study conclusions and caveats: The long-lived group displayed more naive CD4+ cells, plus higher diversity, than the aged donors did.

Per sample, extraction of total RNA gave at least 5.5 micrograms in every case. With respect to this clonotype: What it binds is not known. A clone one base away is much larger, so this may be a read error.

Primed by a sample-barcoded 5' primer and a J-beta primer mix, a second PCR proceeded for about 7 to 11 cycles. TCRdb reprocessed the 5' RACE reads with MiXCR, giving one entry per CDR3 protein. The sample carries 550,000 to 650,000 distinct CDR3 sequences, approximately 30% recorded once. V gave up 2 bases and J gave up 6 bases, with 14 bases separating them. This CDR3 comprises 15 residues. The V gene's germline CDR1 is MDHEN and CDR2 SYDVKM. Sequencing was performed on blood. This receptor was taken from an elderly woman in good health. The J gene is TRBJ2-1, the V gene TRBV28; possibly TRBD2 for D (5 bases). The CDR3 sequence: CASSLAGPRCNEQFF. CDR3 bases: TGTGCCAGCAGTTTAGCGGGCCCTAGATGCAATGAGCAGTTCTTC.